Presented here are 16 T cell receptor beta chains from one specimen sequenced in a study of identical twins. From the 5' RACE reads, TCRdb called clonotypes with MiXCR, one entry per CDR3 protein. The sample includes around 450,000 distinct CDR3 sequences, 13% to 15% of them seen just once. These data also featured in a second study, about yellow fever vaccine responses in identical twins.

The source material was CD4+ T cells sorted from blood. These receptors all come from a woman in her late teens or twenties in good health.

This rearrangement joins TRBV5-1 to TRBJ2-5, with D unclear. Trimming took 0 bases from V and 2 from J, leaving 8 bases between them. The CDR3 totals 14 residues. The V gene's germline CDR1 is SGHRS and CDR2 YFSETQ. The DNA for the CDR3 is TGCGCCAGCAGCTTGGTCTCGCAGCAAGAGACCCAGTACTTC. The encoded protein is CASSLVSQQETQYF.

The chain couples TRBV11-1 to TRBJ2-3, with a tentative D call TRBD2 (5 bases). This CDR3 has 14 amino acids. V was cut by 1 base and J by 8 bases, with 13 bases left in between. Germline CDR1 is SGHAT and CDR2 is FQDESV (reference sequence). The CDR3 DNA reads TGTGCCAGCAGCTTAGTTGATCCGGCGGGTACGCAGTATTTT. As protein: CASSLVDPAGTQYF.

This clonotype has a handful of counts. The rearrangement joins TRBV7-9 to TRBJ2-1, with TRBD2 matching 9 bases. V lost 3 bases, J lost 6 bases, and 6 bases stayed unmatched. This CDR3 contains 15 residues. Germline V gives CDR1 SEHNR, CDR2 FQNEAQ (reference sequence). Here the CDR3 reads CASSLGLAGPNEQFF. As DNA, the CDR3 is TGTGCCAGCAGCTTGGGTCTAGCGGGACCCAATGAGCAGTTCTTC.

This clonotype occurred a few times. This chain uses TRBV5-1 with TRBJ2-7, with TRBD2 identical over 9 bases. The V and J ends lost 4 bases and 6 bases, in that order; junction bases with no gene match: 11. This CDR3 is 15 amino acids long. Germline V gene sequence: CDR1 SGHRS, CDR2 YFSETQ. CDR3 nucleotide sequence: TGCGCCAGCAGCGCCGGCGCGGGGGGGCAGAGCGAGCAGTACTTC. Translation: CASSAGAGGQSEQYF.

This clonotype was seen a handful of times. This chain uses TRBV6-1 with TRBJ1-1; possible D gene TRBD1, 5 bases. Germline V lookup: CDR1 MNHNS, CDR2 SASEGT. The V end was cut by 9 bases, the J end by 0 bases, with 14 bases between. This CDR3 has 14 amino acids. The CDR3 sequence is CASRRQTLNTEAFF. The CDR3 coding sequence is TGTGCCAGTAGACGACAGACCCTGAACACTGAAGCTTTCTTT.

The V and J genes are TRBV12-3 or TRBV12-4 and TRBJ2-3, with TRBD2 matching over 8 bases. Trimming at V came to 8 bases and at J to 0 bases, leaving 10 bases not matched to a gene. This CDR3 is built from 16 residues. Here the CDR3 reads CASPIGLAGSTDTQYF. CDR3 nucleotides: TGTGCCAGCCCCATCGGGTTAGCGGGGAGCACAGATACGCAGTATTTT.

This clonotype was recorded many times. The genes are TRBV6-6 and TRBJ1-1, with no clear D. Germline CDR1 is MNHNY and CDR2 is SVGAGI (reference sequence). V was clipped by 2 bases and J by 2 bases, with 3 bases between them. This CDR3 contains 12 residues. The CDR3 protein is CASSYVNTEAFF. The CDR3 nucleotides are TGTGCCAGCAGTTACGTAAACACTGAAGCTTTCTTT.

The rearrangement uses TRBV27 and TRBJ2-1, with 11 bases aligning to TRBD2. There are 13 residues in the CDR3. V trimming: 8 bases; J trimming: 8 bases; junction bases outside the gene matches: 5. Germline CDR1 and CDR2: MNHEY and SMNVEV (reference sequence). CDR3 residues: CASRLAGGYEQFF. In DNA form, the CDR3 reads TGTGCCAGCCGTCTAGCGGGGGGCTATGAGCAGTTCTTC.

In DNA, the CDR3 is TGCGCCAGCAGCTCAGGACATTCCTACAATGAGCAGTTCTTC. Translating gives CASSSGHSYNEQFF. The V and J genes are TRBV5-1 and TRBJ2-1; D perhaps matches TRBD1 (5 bases). The CDR3 sequence is 14 residues long. Trimming left V 3 bases short and J 1 base short, with 8 bases between. From germline, CDR1 is SGHRS and CDR2 YFSETQ.

This clonotype was picked up a small number of times. The chain links TRBV7-2 to TRBJ2-2, with D possibly matching TRBD1 (5 bases). CDR3 length: 13 amino acids. Trimming removed 5 bases from V and 9 bases from J, with 13 bases in between. CDR1 and CDR2 from the germline V gene are SGHTA and FQGNSA. This CDR3 reads CASSLDQGRELFF. The CDR3 DNA follows: TGTGCCAGCAGCCTGGACCAGGGTCGGGAGCTGTTTTTT.

Only one count was recorded for this clonotype. The CDR3 reads CASSPDRRQETQYF. As DNA, the CDR3 is TGTGCCAGCTCACCAGATCGAAGGCAAGAGACCCAGTACTTC. V usage is TRBV18 and J usage is TRBJ2-5; no reliable D call. With 2 bases removed from V and 2 bases from J, the gap between germline ends came to 9 bases. Per germline, CDR1 KGHSH and CDR2 LQKENI. The CDR3 contains 14 residues.

This clonotype was observed a handful of times. As DNA, the CDR3 is TGCAGCGTAATTCCGGGACAGGGTCGGGAGACCCAGTACTTC. It specifies CSVIPGQGRETQYF. V and J are TRBV29-1 and TRBJ2-5; 9 nucleotides match TRBD1. The V gene's germline CDR1 is SQVTM and CDR2 ANQGSEA. The CDR3 runs to 14 residues. V lost 6 bases, J lost 5 bases, and 10 bases stayed unmatched. The whole variable domain, remainder taken from reference TRBV29-1 and TRBJ2-5, is SAVISQKPSRDICQRGTSLTIQCQVDSQVTMMFWYRQQPGQSLTLIATANQGSEATYESGFVIDKFPISRPNLTFSTLTVSNMSPEDSSIYLCSVIPGQGRETQYFGPGTRLLVL.

This clonotype was counted between two and nine times. The gene calls are TRBV24-1 and TRBJ2-3, with 10 bases identical to TRBD2. The CDR3 has 16 amino acids. Losses at the gene ends were 3 bases for V and 4 bases for J; bases not matched to a gene: 6. Germline CDR1 is KGHDR and CDR2 is SFDVKD. CDR3 in amino acids: CATSDGGLASPDTQYF. In DNA, the CDR3 is TGTGCCACCAGTGATGGGGGACTAGCGAGCCCAGATACGCAGTATTTT.

This clonotype showed up just a few times. This chain links TRBV27 with TRBJ2-3; 13 bases fit TRBD2. V lost 4 bases, J lost 4 bases, and 8 bases stayed unmatched. Per the germline V gene, CDR1 is MNHEY and CDR2 is SMNVEV (reference sequence). This CDR3 region has 17 residues. CDR3 loop: CASSWTSGGRTPDTQYF. In DNA form, the CDR3 reads TGTGCCAGCAGTTGGACTAGCGGGGGACGAACCCCAGATACGCAGTATTTT.

This chain joins TRBV4-1 and TRBJ2-7; the match to TRBD2 covers 11 bases. Germline V lookup: CDR1 MGHRA, CDR2 YSYEKL. J was trimmed by 4 bases and V by 2 bases; bases with no gene match: 7. The CDR3 loop spans 16 amino acids. CDR3 sequence (DNA): TGCGCCAGCAGCCAACCCACTAGCGGGAGAGGGTACGAGCAGTACTTC. It specifies CASSQPTSGRGYEQYF.

The rearrangement links TRBV11-2 to TRBJ2-7, with no clear D. V was pared by 2 bases and J by 7 bases, with 6 bases between. This CDR3 has 11 residues. Germline V gene lookup returns CDR1 SGHAT and CDR2 FQNNGV. The CDR3 loop is CASSLSREQYF. CDR3 DNA: TGTGCCAGCAGCTTAAGCCGGGAGCAGTACTTC.